This TCR beta chain was captured by sequencing in a study of blood T cell repertoires in COVID-19. The V gene lost 2 bases and the J gene lost 3 bases, with 10 bases spanning the gap. CDR1 is SNHLY, CDR2 FYNNEI, per germline. CDR3 length: 14 amino acids. The repertoire was sequenced with immunoSEQ multiplex PCR; TCRdb's copy has only in-frame clones and lacks some. Of approximately 220,000 clones listed, approximately 81% were seen once; the top ten hold roughly a tenth. The sample taken for sequencing was peripheral blood. The chain combines TRBV2 with TRBJ1-1, with a tentative D call TRBD1 (5 bases). This clonotype originated in a woman of 80 years or more with acute or convalescent COVID-19. The DNA for the CDR3 is TGTGCCAGCAGTGAACAGGGAAGATACACTGAAGCTTTCTTT. It translates to CASSEQGRYTEAFF. The variable domain in full, completed from reference TRBV2 and TRBJ1-1, reads EPEVTQTPSHQVTQMGQEVILRCVPISNHLYFYWYRQILGQKVEFLVSFYNNEISEKSEIFDDQFSVERPDGSNFTLKIRSTKLEDSAMYFCASSEQGRYTEAFFGQGTRLTVV.